Listed here is a single T cell receptor beta chain. This sample is part of a study of blood T cell repertoires in COVID-19. Study-level background: Collection of acute and convalescent COVID-19 samples took place in the United States, Italy and Spain. T cells, B-cell-depleted T cells, or PBMCs supplied cDNA or gDNA.

Looked up from germline, CDR1 is SNHLY and CDR2 is FYNNEI. The CDR3 sequence is 13 residues long. The V end was cut by 4 bases, the J end by 2 bases, with 9 bases between. In the original workflow: Estimates of nucleated cell counts were drawn from the amplification of reference gene primers. Method: immunoSEQ multiplex PCR; TCRdb's copy keeps in-frame clones and lacks some. V, J and clone size derive from that table, while D and trimming were established from the DNA sequence. This sample has some 77,000 clones, with nearly 85% found just once. The TCR originated in a woman aged 55-69 years with acute or convalescent COVID-19. This chain joins TRBV2 and TRBJ2-7, with D tentatively TRBD1 (5 bases). Sequenced material: peripheral blood. Here the CDR3 reads CASSGTDTYEQYF. The CDR3, as DNA: TGTGCCAGCAGTGGTACGGACACCTACGAGCAGTACTTC.